This TCR beta chain was identified during a study of blood T cell repertoires in COVID-19. The overall study: Researchers got acute and convalescent COVID-19 samples from the United States, Italy and Spain. PBMCs, B-cell-depleted T cells, or T cells were the source of the cDNA or gDNA that made up the material.

CDR1 and CDR2 (germline): SEHNR, FQNEAQ (reference sequence). V was pared by 0 bases and J by 8 bases, with 11 bases between. This CDR3 is built from 14 residues. Per the original methods: Reference gene primer amplification yielded estimated nucleated cell counts. The table came from immunoSEQ multiplex PCR; TCRdb's copy has only in-frame clones and leaves some out. V, J and clone size reflect that table, while D and trimming were determined from the DNA. The table lists around 200,000 clones, roughly four fifths of them singletons. The rearrangement uses TRBV7-9 and TRBJ2-1; D is unresolved. The source is a woman aged 40 to 50 with acute or convalescent COVID-19. The specimen was peripheral blood. The CDR3 loop reads CASSLASASDEQFF. The CDR3, as DNA: TGTGCCAGCAGCTTAGCGTCGGCCAGCGATGAGCAGTTCTTC.